Listed below are T cell receptor beta chains from one sample, sequenced in a study of blood T cells in healthy people across ages. TCRdb analysed the 5' RACE reads with MiXCR anew, one entry per CDR3 protein. The data show 650,000 to 1,000,000 distinct CDR3 sequences, 35% to 40% seen once. Source material: blood. The receptor source for this set is a man younger than 30 in good health. Both conserved end residues are part of each CDR3. A D gene is named only where the DNA matches it firmly. Only some rows state a clone size, as once, few, many or a class for expanded clones.

TRBD2 | TRBJ2-1 | few | TRBV5-1 | CASSKPGTSGNEQFF | TGCGCCAGCAGCAAACCCGGGACTAGCGGCAATGAGCAGTTCTTC
TRBD1 | TRBJ1-2 | few | TRBV5-1 | CASSEQGGSNYGYTF | TGCGCCAGCAGCGAACAGGGGGGATCTAACTATGGCTACACCTTC
NA | TRBJ2-7 | many | TRBV5-1 | CASSLGLPYEQYF | TGCGCCAGCAGCTTGGGACTACCATACGAGCAGTACTTC
NA | TRBJ2-4 | NA | TRBV12-3/TRBV12-4 | CASSVGGSKNIQYF | TGTGCCAGCAGTGTAGGGGGGTCCAAAAACATTCAGTACTTC
TRBD2 | TRBJ2-5 | NA | TRBV5-1 | CASSSSGGVSSQYF | TGCGCCAGCAGCTCCAGCGGGGGGGTAAGCTCACAGTACTTC
TRBD1 | TRBJ2-1 | few | TRBV5-1 | CASSLVRDREDEQFF | TGCGCCAGCAGCTTGGTCCGGGACAGGGAGGATGAGCAGTTCTTC
NA | TRBJ1-4 | NA | TRBV29-1 | CSVEATGTTNEKLFF | TGCAGCGTTGAAGCTACAGGGACAACTAATGAAAAACTGTTTTTT
NA | TRBJ2-1 | NA | TRBV12-3/TRBV12-4 | CASRGGRLSYNEQFF | TGTGCCAGCAGAGGGGGACGTTTATCCTACAATGAGCAGTTCTTC
NA | TRBJ2-1 | few | TRBV18 | CASSVSQNNEQFF | TGTGCCAGCTCAGTTTCCCAGAACAATGAGCAGTTCTTC
NA | TRBJ2-3 | NA | TRBV7-2 | CASSLRQGGRDTQYF | TGTGCCAGCAGCCTAAGACAGGGAGGGAGAGATACGCAGTATTTT
TRBD2 | TRBJ2-2 | NA | TRBV7-2 | CASSLAYLADGYTGELFF | TGTGCCAGCAGCTTAGCGTACCTAGCGGATGGGTACACCGGGGAGCTGTTTTTT
TRBD1 | TRBJ2-4 | NA | TRBV28 | CASSLAGTGKNIQYF | TGTGCCAGCAGTTTGGCCGGGACAGGGAAAAACATTCAGTACTTC
TRBD1 | TRBJ1-2 | few | TRBV20-1 | CSATSNWQGAYGYTF | TGCAGTGCGACCTCCAATTGGCAGGGGGCCTATGGCTACACCTTC
NA | TRBJ2-7 | many | TRBV6-1 | CASSEQTYEQYF | TGTGCCAGCAGTGAACAGACCTACGAGCAGTACTTC
NA | TRBJ2-5 | few | TRBV20-1 | CSAGRGTAETQYF | TGCAGTGCTGGCCGCGGGACAGCAGAGACCCAGTACTTC
NA | TRBJ2-5 | NA | TRBV7-2 | CASSFKEAQYF | TGTGCCAGCAGCTTTAAAGAGGCCCAGTACTTC
NA | TRBJ1-4 | many | TRBV4-3 | CASSPWATNEKLFF | TGCGCCAGCAGCCCCTGGGCGACTAATGAAAAACTGTTTTTT
NA | TRBJ1-3 | NA | TRBV5-6 | CASSFPPSSGNTIYF | TGTGCCAGCAGCTTCCCCCCGAGCTCTGGAAACACCATATATTTT
NA | TRBJ2-7 | few | TRBV7-2 | CASSLGGQEQYF | TGTGCCAGCAGCTTAGGTGGACAGGAGCAGTACTTC
NA | TRBJ2-2 | few | TRBV14 | CASSQEWRATGELFF | TGTGCCAGCAGCCAAGAATGGCGGGCTACCGGGGAGCTGTTTTTT
NA | TRBJ1-1 | NA | TRBV4-2 | CASSPGEGWDTEAFF | TGTGCCAGCAGCCCGGGGGAGGGCTGGGACACTGAAGCTTTCTTT
NA | TRBJ2-3 | NA | TRBV18 | CASSGPTRQTNTDTQYF | TGTGCCAGCTCAGGCCCCACTCGACAGACGAACACAGATACGCAGTATTTT
NA | TRBJ1-2 | few | TRBV28 | CASSRPPGVDGYTF | TGTGCCAGCAGTCGCCCCCCAGGGGTCGATGGCTACACCTTC
TRBD1 | TRBJ2-4 | NA | TRBV20-1 | CSARLTGVAEQYF | TGCAGTGCTAGGTTAACAGGGGTCGCTGAGCAGTACTTC
NA | TRBJ1-2 | NA | TRBV25-1 | CASSDLQGPYGYTF | TGTGCCAGCAGTGACCTACAGGGACCCTATGGCTACACCTTC
NA | TRBJ1-1 | few | TRBV20-1 | CSAREREVGNTEAFF | TGCAGTGCTAGAGAGAGGGAGGTGGGGAACACTGAGGCTTTCTTT
NA | TRBJ1-4 | NA | TRBV7-2 | CASSLTQSEKLFF | TGTGCCAGCAGCTTGACTCAGTCCGAAAAACTGTTTTTT
TRBD2 | TRBJ2-3 | few | TRBV10-3 | CATNDGGGPVTQYF | TGTGCCACCAACGACGGGGGGGGGCCTGTTACGCAGTATTTT
NA | TRBJ2-5 | NA | TRBV4-1 | CASSQDSFLSDLQYF | TGCGCCAGCAGCCAAGACTCCTTCCTTAGCGATCTTCAGTACTTC
NA | TRBJ1-1 | NA | TRBV12-3/TRBV12-4 | CASRSAFDATEAFF | TGTGCCAGCAGATCCGCATTCGACGCCACTGAAGCTTTCTTT